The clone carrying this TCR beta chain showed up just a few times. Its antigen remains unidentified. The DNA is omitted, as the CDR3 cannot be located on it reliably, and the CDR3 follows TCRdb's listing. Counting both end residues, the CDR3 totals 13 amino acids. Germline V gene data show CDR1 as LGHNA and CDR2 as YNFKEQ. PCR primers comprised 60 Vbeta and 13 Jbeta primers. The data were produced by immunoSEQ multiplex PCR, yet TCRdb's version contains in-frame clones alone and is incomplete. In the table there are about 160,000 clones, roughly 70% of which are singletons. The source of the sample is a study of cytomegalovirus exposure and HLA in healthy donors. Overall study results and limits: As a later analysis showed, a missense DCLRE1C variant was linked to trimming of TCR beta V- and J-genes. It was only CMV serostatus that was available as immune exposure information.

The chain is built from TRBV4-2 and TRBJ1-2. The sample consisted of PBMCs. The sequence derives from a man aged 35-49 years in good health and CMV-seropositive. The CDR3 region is CASSQVGRGTTVF.